This T cell receptor (beta chain) was identified in a study of blood T cell repertoires in COVID-19 (dated by TCRdb to 2020 to 2022). Study-level background: Collaborator samples came from the United States, Italy and Spain and covered acute and convalescent phases of COVID-19. A de-identified subject ID, COVID-19 status, age in years and sex were almost always included in the sample metadata. The repertoires were made available in a free public database intended to serve as a resource for research on the immune response to SARS-CoV-2. Samples were obtained from the ongoing ImmuneRACE study (first 160 participants) and from 1,200 or so subjects provided by 6 global collaborators. Where available, HLA class I and class II types were taken from metadata supplied by the sample provider and were not determined by assay-based typing. The dataset comprised deeply sampled blood TCRbeta repertoires from subjects exposed to, actively infected with, or recovered from COVID-19. The material from the prospective study consisted of cDNA or gDNA derived from T cells, B-cell-depleted T cells, or PBMCs.

Reading from cysteine to phenylalanine, the CDR3 counts 12 amino acids. Just CDR3 DNA is preserved here, 36 bases in frame from base 1. V loses 1 base of germline sequence and J loses 6 bases, and the interval between the two ends is 7 bases. CDR1 and CDR2 are read off the germline V gene as KGHSH and LQKENI. As for this clone: Its antigen specificity is not known. No quality values exist for individual bases; no much larger clone is one base distant.

The immunoSEQ Assay, a bias-controlled multiplex PCR, was used to amplify TCRbeta CDR3 regions from genomic DNA. For the original study's pipeline: Within the assay, amplification of reference gene primers was used to estimate how many nucleated cells each sample contained. Sequence reads were collapsed and filtered to measure the absolute abundance of every unique TCRbeta CDR3 rearrangement. Productive Simpson clonality was computed per sample as the square root of Simpson's diversity index over productive rearrangements. Drawn from immuneACCESS, this table holds only the in-frame rearrangements with V and J called that TCRdb kept. Clones are partly lost; checked studies trace under half to an unresolved V gene and leave the rest unexplained. V and J calls and clone size are given by that table; D and trimming were obtained from the DNA. The sample data list more than 450,000 clones, and 87% of these were observed just once. The ten largest clones represent roughly 0.7% of the sample.

Study-level results and caveats: The amount of clinical and demographic metadata varied by source and participant and was provided uncurated.

Participants in the prospective study were enrolled through a virtual design, were aged roughly 18 to 90 years, and lived in approximately 25 United States geographic areas. In the prospective study, participants were assigned to cohorts based on the clinical history participants reported in a screening survey and a study questionnaire. For ImmuneRACE Cohort 3, a participant was defined as recovered based on two consecutive negative NP/OP PCR tests, clearance by a healthcare professional, or resolution of symptoms. In the prospective study, mobile phlebotomists collected whole blood, serum and a nasopharyngeal or oropharyngeal swab from each participant. Participants in the prospective study had the option to provide additional blood draws and questionnaires over an approximately 2-month period. Before DNA extraction, blood samples from the prospective study were shipped at room temperature or frozen.

Rearrangement joined TRBV18 to TRBJ2-7, and the D gene may be TRBD1, 6 bases matching. The clonotype comes from a woman between 18 and 29 years old who had recovered from COVID-19. The sample was PBMCs or T cells enriched from blood (not recorded which). The nucleotide sequence is TGTGCCAGCTCACCACAAGGGGGCGAGCAGTACTTC. It translates as CASSPQGGEQYF.